These T cell receptor beta chains were read from a single sample in a study of blood T cells in healthy people across ages. TCRdb analysed the 5' RACE reads with MiXCR anew, one entry per CDR3 protein. The sample lists some 760,000 distinct CDR3 sequences, 25% occurring once. The same data also went into a second study, on T cells of mothers and their children.

What was sequenced was blood. These receptor sequences come from a boy aged 5-17 years in good health. The CDR3 runs from the conserved cysteine through the conserved F or W. A D gene is named only where the DNA matches it firmly. Size tells how often a clone was seen (once, few, many) or the class of an expanded clone, and some rows leave it out.

d_call	cdr3_length	v_call	clone_size	j_call	cdr3_nt	cdr3_aa
-	11	TRBV6-2/TRBV6-3	-	TRBJ1-1	TGTGCCGGCAGAAGGACAGCTGAAGCTTTCTTT	CAGRRTAEAFF
TRBD2	16	TRBV11-2	once	TRBJ2-1	TGTGCCAGCAGCTTCAACTCAGCGGGAGCGGGCAATGAGCAGTTCTTC	CASSFNSAGAGNEQFF
-	14	TRBV5-1	few	TRBJ1-1	TGCGCCAGCAGCTTTGATCCCGTTGGCACTGAAGCTTTCTTT	CASSFDPVGTEAFF
-	16	TRBV6-1	-	TRBJ2-2	TGTGCCAGCAGTCCCCCCGGGACTTCTAACACCGGGGAGCTGTTTTTT	CASSPPGTSNTGELFF
TRBD2	14	TRBV6-2/TRBV6-3	many	TRBJ2-7	TGTGCCAGCAGTCCGACTAGCGGGAGCGACGAGCAGTACTTC	CASSPTSGSDEQYF
-	17	TRBV4-1	-	TRBJ2-1	TGCGCCAGCAGCCAAGATCGGGAGGGACAGAGTTACAATGAGCAGTTCTTC	CASSQDREGQSYNEQFF
-	15	TRBV7-3	few	TRBJ1-2	TGTGCCAGCATCTCAGGGGTGCCGACCTTCTATGGCTACACCTTC	CASISGVPTFYGYTF
-	14	TRBV6-2/TRBV6-3	-	TRBJ1-1	TGTGCCATACAAAACAGGGCCATGAACACTGAAGCTTTCTTT	CAIQNRAMNTEAFF
-	15	TRBV5-1	-	TRBJ2-2	TGCGCCAGCAGCTTACTAGGGCCGAACACCGGGGAGCTGTTTTTT	CASSLLGPNTGELFF
-	16	TRBV7-2	-	TRBJ1-1	TGTGCCAGCAGTGGGCAGGGGAGGAAGATGAACACTGAAGCTTTCTTT	CASSGQGRKMNTEAFF
-	14	TRBV5-1	-	TRBJ1-2	TGCGCCAGCAGCTTGGGATTAGATAACTATGGCTACACCTTC	CASSLGLDNYGYTF
TRBD1	17	TRBV6-2/TRBV6-3	-	TRBJ2-7	TGTGCCAGCAGTCAGCAACTCGGACAGGCCTTCTCCTACGAGCAGTACTTC	CASSQQLGQAFSYEQYF
-	14	TRBV20-1	-	TRBJ2-7	TGCAGTGCTCTAAAAGACCGATTTTCCTACGAGCAGTACTTC	CSALKDRFSYEQYF
-	17	TRBV6-2/TRBV6-3	few	TRBJ2-1	TGTGCCAGCAGCAAACTTAGGGAATCCGAACTAGCCTTTGAGCAGTTCTTC	CASSKLRESELAFEQFF
-	13	TRBV12-3/TRBV12-4	-	TRBJ1-4	TGTGCCAGCAGGCCAGACGAGGGTGAAAAACTGTTTTTT	CASRPDEGEKLFF
-	13	TRBV18	few	TRBJ2-7	TGTGCCAGCTCACCACCGAACAGCTACGAGCAGTACTTC	CASSPPNSYEQYF
TRBD2	12	TRBV2	-	TRBJ2-5	TGTGCCAGCTGGGGGGGACAAGAGACCCAGTACTTC	CASWGGQETQYF
TRBD2	17	TRBV7-2	-	TRBJ2-1	TGTGCCAGCAGACCCATCGTGCCACTAGCGGAGAACAATGAGCAGTTCTTC	CASRPIVPLAENNEQFF
TRBD2	16	TRBV6-1	many	TRBJ2-5	TGTGCCAGCAGTCTCCGGACTAGCGGGGGTAAAGAGACCCAGTACTTC	CASSLRTSGGKETQYF
TRBD2	18	TRBV6-2/TRBV6-3	few	TRBJ2-1	TGTGCCAGCAGTTACGGGAGGACTAGCGGGGGCTCCTACAATGAGCAGTTCTTC	CASSYGRTSGGSYNEQFF
-	15	TRBV10-3	-	TRBJ1-1	TGTGCCATCAGCCCACACCGTGGGGAGAACACTGAAGCTTTCTTT	CAISPHRGENTEAFF
-	13	TRBV3-1	few	TRBJ2-1	TGTGCCAGCAGCCAAAGAGGGGTTTCTGAGCAGTTCTTC	CASSQRGVSEQFF
TRBD2	16	TRBV11-2	-	TRBJ2-5	TGTGCCAGCAGCTTAGGTTCGACTAGCGGGCGGGAGACCCAGTACTTC	CASSLGSTSGRETQYF
TRBD1	15	TRBV9	-	TRBJ2-7	TGTGCCAGCAGCTTGACCGGGACAGGGTTTAACGAGCAGTACTTC	CASSLTGTGFNEQYF
-	15	TRBV29-1	-	TRBJ2-7	TGCAGCGTTGAAGGTTTAAGGGGGGAACTGTGGGAGCAGTACTTC	CSVEGLRGELWEQYF
-	13	TRBV20-1	-	TRBJ2-4	TGCAGTGCTTTTTGGAGGGCCAAAAACATTCAGTACTTC	CSAFWRAKNIQYF
-	14	TRBV9	-	TRBJ1-2	TGTGCCAGCAGCGTAGGCGTACAGAACTATGGCTACACCTTC	CASSVGVQNYGYTF
TRBD1	14	TRBV30	few	TRBJ2-4	TGTGCCTGGGGCCCCGGACAGGGCTGGAACATTCAGTACTTC	CAWGPGQGWNIQYF
TRBD1	15	TRBV2	few	TRBJ2-5	TGTGCCAGCAGTGAAGAGGACAGGGGTCCGGAGACCCAGTACTTC	CASSEEDRGPETQYF
TRBD2	21	TRBV5-1	-	TRBJ2-3	TGCGCCAGCAGCTTGGAGCCGCGATTTTCTTCTAGCGGGGGCCGCACAGATACGCAGTATTTT	CASSLEPRFSSSGGRTDTQYF
-	14	TRBV10-3	-	TRBJ1-1	TGTGCCATCAGTGAGGGCCGACTGAACACTGAAGCTTTCTTT	CAISEGRLNTEAFF
-	13	TRBV27	few	TRBJ2-7	TGTGCCAGCAGTTCCAAGCATTCCTACGAGCAGTACTTC	CASSSKHSYEQYF
TRBD2	18	TRBV28	few	TRBJ2-4	TGTGCCAGCAGTTTACTAGCGGGAGGGGGGCTAGCCAAAAACATTCAGTACTTC	CASSLLAGGGLAKNIQYF
-	16	TRBV21-1	-	TRBJ2-5	TGTGCCAGCAGCGATCGACTAGCGGGGGATCAAGAGACCCAGTACTTC	CASSDRLAGDQETQYF
TRBD2	16	TRBV5-1	-	TRBJ2-1	TGCGCCAGCAGCTTGGACTTGATCGGACTAGGCAATGAGCAGTTCTTC	CASSLDLIGLGNEQFF
-	12	TRBV5-1	-	TRBJ2-7	TGCGCCAGCAGCTTGGTCGGTAACGAGCAGTACTTC	CASSLVGNEQYF
TRBD2	15	TRBV10-3	-	TRBJ2-5	TGTGCCATCAGTGAGTCGGGCGGGGGCCAAGAGACCCAGTACTTC	CAISESGGGQETQYF
TRBD1	16	TRBV5-1	-	TRBJ1-2	TGCGCCAGCAGCTCCGAAATCCCGACAGGGCCGTATGGCTACACCTTC	CASSSEIPTGPYGYTF
-	12	TRBV29-1	-	TRBJ2-3	TGCAGCGTTGACGATGGGACAGATACGCAGTATTTT	CSVDDGTDTQYF
-	13	TRBV7-9	-	TRBJ2-1	TGTGCCAGCAGCTACAAGACGGACAATGAGCAGTTCTTC	CASSYKTDNEQFF
-	14	TRBV7-8	-	TRBJ2-2	TGTGCCAGCAGCTTAGTCTCTGCCACCGGGGAGCTGTTTTTT	CASSLVSATGELFF
TRBD2	15	TRBV7-2	few	TRBJ2-5	TGTGCCAGCAGCACAGAGCGGGGGTCGTGGGAGACCCAGTACTTC	CASSTERGSWETQYF
-	15	TRBV6-1	-	TRBJ2-5	TGTGCCAGCAGTGAGGGCACCCAGGTAGTGGAGACCCAGTACTTC	CASSEGTQVVETQYF
-	11	TRBV6-2/TRBV6-3	few	TRBJ2-1	TGTGCCAGCACACAGGGAGGAGAGCAGTTCTTC	CASTQGGEQFF
TRBD1	14	TRBV12-3/TRBV12-4	few	TRBJ1-2	TGTGCCAGCAGGCAGGGGGCTCGGGGGGAAGGCTACACCTTC	CASRQGARGEGYTF
-	15	TRBV7-3	-	TRBJ1-1	TGTGCCAGCAGCTTGGCCCCGGGACAAGGCACTGAAGCTTTCTTT	CASSLAPGQGTEAFF
-	16	TRBV14	-	TRBJ1-6	TGTGCCAGCAGCCGCCAGCGGTTCTCCTATAATTCACCCCTCCACTTT	CASSRQRFSYNSPLHF
-	15	TRBV12-3/TRBV12-4	few	TRBJ2-7	TGTGCCAGCAGTTTGCTGCTGGGATCCCGTTACGAGCAGTACTTC	CASSLLLGSRYEQYF
-	13	TRBV6-2/TRBV6-3	-	TRBJ2-2	TGTGCCAGCCGGGACCGAAACACCGGGGAGCTGTTTTTT	CASRDRNTGELFF
-	14	TRBV4-3	-	TRBJ2-7	TGCGCCAGCAGCCAAGACGGCAGGATCTACGAGCAGTACTTC	CASSQDGRIYEQYF
-	16	TRBV20-1	many	TRBJ1-2	TGCAGTGCTAGAGGGGGTACAGCGTTCCTGGGGTATGGCTACACCTTC	CSARGGTAFLGYGYTF
TRBD1	14	TRBV11-2	-	TRBJ2-1	TGTGCCAGCAGCTCCTCAACCGGGACAGAGGGGCAGTTCTTC	CASSSSTGTEGQFF
TRBD2	15	TRBV9	few	TRBJ2-7	TGTGCCAGCAGCCCCCATAGCGGGCTCCCCGACGAGCAGTACTTC	CASSPHSGLPDEQYF
TRBD2	14	TRBV3-1	few	TRBJ2-1	TGTGCCAGCAGCCAGTCGAGCGGGGGGAATGAGCAGTTCTTC	CASSQSSGGNEQFF
TRBD2	17	TRBV6-1	few	TRBJ2-1	TGTGCCAGCAGTCGCCCCAAACGGCTAGCGGGAACCCATGAGCAGTTCTTC	CASSRPKRLAGTHEQFF